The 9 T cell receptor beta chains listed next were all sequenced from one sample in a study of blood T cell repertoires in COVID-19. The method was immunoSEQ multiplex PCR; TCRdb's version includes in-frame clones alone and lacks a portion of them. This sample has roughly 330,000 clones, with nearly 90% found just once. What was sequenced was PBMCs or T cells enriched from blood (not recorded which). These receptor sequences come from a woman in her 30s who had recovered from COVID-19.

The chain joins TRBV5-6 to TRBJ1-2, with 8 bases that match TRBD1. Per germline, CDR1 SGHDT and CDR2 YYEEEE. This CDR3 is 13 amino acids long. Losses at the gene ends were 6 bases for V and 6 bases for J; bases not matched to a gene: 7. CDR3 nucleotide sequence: TGTGCCAGCAACGACAGGGGAGGGCATGGCTACACCTTC. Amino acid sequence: CASNDRGGHGYTF.

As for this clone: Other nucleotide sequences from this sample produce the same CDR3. The CDR3 DNA sequence: TGTGCCATCAGTGAAGGACAGGGCAATCAGCCCCAGCATTTT. Protein: CAISEGQGNQPQHF. V is TRBV10-3 and J is TRBJ1-5; TRBD1 matches 7 bases. Germline CDR1 reads ENHRY; CDR2 reads SYGVKD. V lost 3 bases and J lost 2; bases outside the gene matches: 1. This CDR3 comprises 14 residues.

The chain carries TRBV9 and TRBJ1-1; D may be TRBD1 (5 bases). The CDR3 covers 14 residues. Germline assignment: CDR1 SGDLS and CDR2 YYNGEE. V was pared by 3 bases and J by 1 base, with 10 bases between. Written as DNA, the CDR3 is TGTGCCAGCAGCGGTATTCAGGGGAACACTGAAGCTTTCTTT. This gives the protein CASSGIQGNTEAFF. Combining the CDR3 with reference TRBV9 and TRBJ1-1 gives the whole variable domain DSGVTQTPKHLITATGQRVTLRCSPRSGDLSVYWYQQSLDQGLQFLIQYYNGEERAKGNILERFSAQQFPDLHSELNLSSLELGDSALYFCASSGIQGNTEAFFGQGTRLTVV.

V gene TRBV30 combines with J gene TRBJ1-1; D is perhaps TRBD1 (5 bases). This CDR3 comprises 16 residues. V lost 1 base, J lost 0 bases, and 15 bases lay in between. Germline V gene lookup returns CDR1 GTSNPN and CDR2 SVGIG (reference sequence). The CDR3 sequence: CAWSGYLVGLNTEAFF. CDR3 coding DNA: TGTGCCTGGAGTGGGTATTTGGTGGGGCTGAACACTGAAGCTTTCTTT. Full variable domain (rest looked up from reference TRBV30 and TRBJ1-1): SQTIHQWPATLVQPVGSPLSLECTVEGTSNPNLYWYRQAAGRGLQLLFYSVGIGQISSEVPQNLSASRPQDRQFILSSKKLLLSDSGFYLCAWSGYLVGLNTEAFFGQGTRLTVV.

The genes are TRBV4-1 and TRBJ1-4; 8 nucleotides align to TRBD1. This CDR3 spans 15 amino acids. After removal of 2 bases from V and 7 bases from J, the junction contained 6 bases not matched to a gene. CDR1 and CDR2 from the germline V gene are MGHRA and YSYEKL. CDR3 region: CASSQTRGLGEKLFF. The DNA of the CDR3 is TGCGCCAGCAGCCAAACCAGGGGGCTGGGTGAAAAACTGTTTTTT.

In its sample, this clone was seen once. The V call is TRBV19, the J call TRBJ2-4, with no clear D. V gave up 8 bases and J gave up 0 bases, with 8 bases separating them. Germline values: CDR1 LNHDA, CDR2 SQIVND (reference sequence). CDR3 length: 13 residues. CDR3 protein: CASSLLAKNIQYF. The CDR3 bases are TGTGCCAGTTCTCTTTTAGCCAAAAACATTCAGTACTTC.

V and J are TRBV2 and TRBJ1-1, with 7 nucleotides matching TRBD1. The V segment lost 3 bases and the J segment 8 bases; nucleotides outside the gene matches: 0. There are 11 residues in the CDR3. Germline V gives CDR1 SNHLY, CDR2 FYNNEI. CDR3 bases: TGTGCCAGCAGTGAGGACAGGGAAGCTTTCTTT. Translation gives CASSEDREAFF.

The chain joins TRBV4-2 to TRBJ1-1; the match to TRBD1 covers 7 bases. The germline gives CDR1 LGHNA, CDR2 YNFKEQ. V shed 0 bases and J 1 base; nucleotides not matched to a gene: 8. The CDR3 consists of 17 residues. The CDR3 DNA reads TGTGCCAGCAGCCAAGATATAAGGGGACAGCCGAACACTGAAGCTTTCTTT. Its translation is CASSQDIRGQPNTEAFF.

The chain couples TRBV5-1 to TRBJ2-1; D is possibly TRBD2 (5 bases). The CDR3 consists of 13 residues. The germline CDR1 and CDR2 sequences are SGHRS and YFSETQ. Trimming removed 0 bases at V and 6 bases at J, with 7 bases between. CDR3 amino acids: CASSLGSGNEQFF. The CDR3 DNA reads TGCGCCAGCAGCTTGGGCAGCGGCAATGAGCAGTTCTTC.